What follows is one TCR beta chain and its context. In the authors' methods: Estimation of nucleated cell counts relied on the amplification of reference gene primers. Repertoires were generated with immunoSEQ multiplex PCR, while TCRdb's copy carries only in-frame clones and drops some. That table is the source of V, J and clone size, and D and trimming were worked out from the DNA. The table shows approximately 300,000 clones, with 80% to 95% occurring only once. Patients at the Seattle site were enrolled during active infection and followed longitudinally. The sample is drawn from a study of blood T cell repertoires in COVID-19. About the study: Italy, Spain and the United States were the sources of the convalescent and acute COVID-19 samples. Sources were T cells, B-cell-depleted T cells, or PBMCs; the material itself was cDNA or gDNA.

This CDR3 has 17 amino acids. J was trimmed by 15 bases and V by 0 bases; bases with no gene match: 18. Germline CDR1 is SGHRS and CDR2 is YFSETQ. Sequencing used peripheral blood. The TCR comes from a woman in her 30s with COVID-19, enrolled during active disease. V gene TRBV5-1 combines with J gene TRBJ1-6; TRBD1 aligns across 7 bases. For the CDR3, the DNA is TGCGCCAGCAGCTTGGAGTGGGACAGACGAAACGGGGAACGCCTCCACTTT. This codes for CASSLEWDRRNGERLHF.